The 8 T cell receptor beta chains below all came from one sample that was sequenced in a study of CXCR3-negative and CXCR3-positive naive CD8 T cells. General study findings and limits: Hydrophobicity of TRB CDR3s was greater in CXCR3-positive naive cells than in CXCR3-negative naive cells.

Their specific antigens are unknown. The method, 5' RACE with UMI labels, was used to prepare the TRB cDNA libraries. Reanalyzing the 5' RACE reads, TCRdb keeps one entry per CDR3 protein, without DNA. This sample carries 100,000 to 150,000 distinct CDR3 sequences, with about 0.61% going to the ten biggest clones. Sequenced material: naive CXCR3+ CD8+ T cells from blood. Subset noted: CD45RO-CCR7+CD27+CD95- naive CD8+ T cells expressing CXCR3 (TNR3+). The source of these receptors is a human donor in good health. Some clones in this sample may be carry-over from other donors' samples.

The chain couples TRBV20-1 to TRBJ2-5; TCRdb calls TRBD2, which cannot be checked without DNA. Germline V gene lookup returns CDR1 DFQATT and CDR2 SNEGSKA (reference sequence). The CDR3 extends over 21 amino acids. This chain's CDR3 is CSARGLDGLAGGPGMVETQYF.

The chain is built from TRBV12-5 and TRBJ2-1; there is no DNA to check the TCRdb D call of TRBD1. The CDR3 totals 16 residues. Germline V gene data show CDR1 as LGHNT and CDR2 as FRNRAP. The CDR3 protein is CASGYLDEGQGNEQFF.

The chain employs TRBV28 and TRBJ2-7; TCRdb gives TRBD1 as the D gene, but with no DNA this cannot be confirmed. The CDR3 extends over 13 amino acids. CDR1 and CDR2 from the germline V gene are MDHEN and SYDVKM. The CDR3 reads CASSLTGTYEQCF.

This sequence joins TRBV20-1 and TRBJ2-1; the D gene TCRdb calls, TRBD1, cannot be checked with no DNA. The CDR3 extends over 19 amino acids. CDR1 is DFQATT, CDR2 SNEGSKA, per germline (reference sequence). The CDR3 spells CSARDRDASGRWSFYEQFF.

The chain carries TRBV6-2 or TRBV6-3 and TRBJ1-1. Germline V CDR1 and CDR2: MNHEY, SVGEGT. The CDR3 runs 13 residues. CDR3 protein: CASSYSLGTEAFF.

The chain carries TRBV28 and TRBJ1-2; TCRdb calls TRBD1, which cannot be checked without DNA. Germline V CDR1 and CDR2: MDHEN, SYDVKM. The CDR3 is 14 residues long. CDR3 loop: CASSSDGTAGGYTF.

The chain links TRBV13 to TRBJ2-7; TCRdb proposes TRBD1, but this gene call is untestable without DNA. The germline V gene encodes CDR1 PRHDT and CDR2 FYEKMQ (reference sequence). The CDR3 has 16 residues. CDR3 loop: CASSLSSFGTDYEQYF.

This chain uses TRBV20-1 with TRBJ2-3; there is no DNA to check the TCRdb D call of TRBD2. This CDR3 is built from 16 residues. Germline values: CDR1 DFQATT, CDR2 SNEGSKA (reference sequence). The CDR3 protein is CSAQPLTSGNTDTQYF.